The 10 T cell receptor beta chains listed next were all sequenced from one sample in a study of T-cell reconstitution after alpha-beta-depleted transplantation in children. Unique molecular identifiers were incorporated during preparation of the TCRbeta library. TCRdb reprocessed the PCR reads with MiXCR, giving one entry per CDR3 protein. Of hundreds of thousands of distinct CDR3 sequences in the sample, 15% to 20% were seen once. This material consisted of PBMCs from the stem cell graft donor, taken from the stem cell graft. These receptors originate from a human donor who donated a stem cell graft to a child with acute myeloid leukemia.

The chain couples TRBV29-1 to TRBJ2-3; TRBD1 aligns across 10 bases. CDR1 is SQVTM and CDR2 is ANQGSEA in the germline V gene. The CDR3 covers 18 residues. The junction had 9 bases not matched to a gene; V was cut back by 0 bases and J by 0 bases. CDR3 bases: TGCAGCGTTGAAGATGCGAGACAGGGGGCCCCTAGCACAGATACGCAGTATTTT. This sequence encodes CSVEDARQGAPSTDTQYF.

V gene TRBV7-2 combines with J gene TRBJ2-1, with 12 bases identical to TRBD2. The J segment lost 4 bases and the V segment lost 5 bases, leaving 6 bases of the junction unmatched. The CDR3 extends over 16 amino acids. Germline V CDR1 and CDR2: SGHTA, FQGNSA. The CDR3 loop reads CASSQRLAGVYNEQFF. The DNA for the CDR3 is TGTGCCAGCAGCCAAAGACTAGCGGGGGTTTACAATGAGCAGTTCTTC.

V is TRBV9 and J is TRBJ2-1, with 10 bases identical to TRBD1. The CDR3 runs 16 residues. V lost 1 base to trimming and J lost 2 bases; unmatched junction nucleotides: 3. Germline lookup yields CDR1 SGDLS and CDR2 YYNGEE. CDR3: CASSVTGTGAYNEQFF. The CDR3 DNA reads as TGTGCCAGCAGCGTAACTGGGACAGGGGCCTACAATGAGCAGTTCTTC.

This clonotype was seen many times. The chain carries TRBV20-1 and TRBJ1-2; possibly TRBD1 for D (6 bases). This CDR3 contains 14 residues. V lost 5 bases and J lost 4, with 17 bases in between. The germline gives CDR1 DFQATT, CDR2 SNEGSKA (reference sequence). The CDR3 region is CSAGTGTRAYGYTF. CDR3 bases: TGCAGTGCTGGTACAGGGACCCGGGCCTATGGCTACACCTTC.

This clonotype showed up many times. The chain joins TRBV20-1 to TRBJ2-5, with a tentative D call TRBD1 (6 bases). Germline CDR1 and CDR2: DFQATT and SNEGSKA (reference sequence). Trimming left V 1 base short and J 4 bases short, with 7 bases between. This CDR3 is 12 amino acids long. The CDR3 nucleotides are TGCAGTGCTAGAGGACAGGTAGAGACCCAGTACTTC. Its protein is CSARGQVETQYF.

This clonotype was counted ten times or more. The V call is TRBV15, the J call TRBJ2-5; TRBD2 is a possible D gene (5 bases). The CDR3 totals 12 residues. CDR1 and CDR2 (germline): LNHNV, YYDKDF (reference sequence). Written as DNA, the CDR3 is TGTGCTACCGGGGAGAGGCAAGAGACCCAGTACTTC. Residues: CATGERQETQYF.

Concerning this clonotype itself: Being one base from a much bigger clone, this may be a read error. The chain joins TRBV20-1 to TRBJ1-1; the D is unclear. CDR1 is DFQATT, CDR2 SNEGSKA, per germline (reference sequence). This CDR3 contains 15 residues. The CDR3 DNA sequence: TGCAGTGCTAGTCTATTGGCAGTCCCGAACACTGACGCTTTCTTT. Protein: CSASLLAVPNTDAFF.

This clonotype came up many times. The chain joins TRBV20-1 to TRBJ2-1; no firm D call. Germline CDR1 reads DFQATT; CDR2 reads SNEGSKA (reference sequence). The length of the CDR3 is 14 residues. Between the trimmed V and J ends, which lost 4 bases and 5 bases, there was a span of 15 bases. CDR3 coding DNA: TGCAGTGCTATCGGAAGTAGGGCAGACAATGAGCAGTTCTTC. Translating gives CSAIGSRADNEQFF.

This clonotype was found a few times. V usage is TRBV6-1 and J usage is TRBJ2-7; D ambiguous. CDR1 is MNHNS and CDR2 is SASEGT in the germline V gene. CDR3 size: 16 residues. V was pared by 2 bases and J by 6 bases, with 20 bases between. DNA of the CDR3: TGTGCCAGCAGTGAAAGATTTGGCGGCGAAGGTAGCGAGCAGTACGTC. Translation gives CASSERFGGEGSEQYV.

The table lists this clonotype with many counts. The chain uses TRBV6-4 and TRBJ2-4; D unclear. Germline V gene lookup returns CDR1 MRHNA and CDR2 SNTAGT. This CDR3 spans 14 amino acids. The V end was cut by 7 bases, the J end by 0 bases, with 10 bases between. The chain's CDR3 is CASNPSLAKNIQYF. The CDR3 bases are TGTGCCAGCAACCCCTCGCTAGCCAAAAACATTCAGTACTTC.